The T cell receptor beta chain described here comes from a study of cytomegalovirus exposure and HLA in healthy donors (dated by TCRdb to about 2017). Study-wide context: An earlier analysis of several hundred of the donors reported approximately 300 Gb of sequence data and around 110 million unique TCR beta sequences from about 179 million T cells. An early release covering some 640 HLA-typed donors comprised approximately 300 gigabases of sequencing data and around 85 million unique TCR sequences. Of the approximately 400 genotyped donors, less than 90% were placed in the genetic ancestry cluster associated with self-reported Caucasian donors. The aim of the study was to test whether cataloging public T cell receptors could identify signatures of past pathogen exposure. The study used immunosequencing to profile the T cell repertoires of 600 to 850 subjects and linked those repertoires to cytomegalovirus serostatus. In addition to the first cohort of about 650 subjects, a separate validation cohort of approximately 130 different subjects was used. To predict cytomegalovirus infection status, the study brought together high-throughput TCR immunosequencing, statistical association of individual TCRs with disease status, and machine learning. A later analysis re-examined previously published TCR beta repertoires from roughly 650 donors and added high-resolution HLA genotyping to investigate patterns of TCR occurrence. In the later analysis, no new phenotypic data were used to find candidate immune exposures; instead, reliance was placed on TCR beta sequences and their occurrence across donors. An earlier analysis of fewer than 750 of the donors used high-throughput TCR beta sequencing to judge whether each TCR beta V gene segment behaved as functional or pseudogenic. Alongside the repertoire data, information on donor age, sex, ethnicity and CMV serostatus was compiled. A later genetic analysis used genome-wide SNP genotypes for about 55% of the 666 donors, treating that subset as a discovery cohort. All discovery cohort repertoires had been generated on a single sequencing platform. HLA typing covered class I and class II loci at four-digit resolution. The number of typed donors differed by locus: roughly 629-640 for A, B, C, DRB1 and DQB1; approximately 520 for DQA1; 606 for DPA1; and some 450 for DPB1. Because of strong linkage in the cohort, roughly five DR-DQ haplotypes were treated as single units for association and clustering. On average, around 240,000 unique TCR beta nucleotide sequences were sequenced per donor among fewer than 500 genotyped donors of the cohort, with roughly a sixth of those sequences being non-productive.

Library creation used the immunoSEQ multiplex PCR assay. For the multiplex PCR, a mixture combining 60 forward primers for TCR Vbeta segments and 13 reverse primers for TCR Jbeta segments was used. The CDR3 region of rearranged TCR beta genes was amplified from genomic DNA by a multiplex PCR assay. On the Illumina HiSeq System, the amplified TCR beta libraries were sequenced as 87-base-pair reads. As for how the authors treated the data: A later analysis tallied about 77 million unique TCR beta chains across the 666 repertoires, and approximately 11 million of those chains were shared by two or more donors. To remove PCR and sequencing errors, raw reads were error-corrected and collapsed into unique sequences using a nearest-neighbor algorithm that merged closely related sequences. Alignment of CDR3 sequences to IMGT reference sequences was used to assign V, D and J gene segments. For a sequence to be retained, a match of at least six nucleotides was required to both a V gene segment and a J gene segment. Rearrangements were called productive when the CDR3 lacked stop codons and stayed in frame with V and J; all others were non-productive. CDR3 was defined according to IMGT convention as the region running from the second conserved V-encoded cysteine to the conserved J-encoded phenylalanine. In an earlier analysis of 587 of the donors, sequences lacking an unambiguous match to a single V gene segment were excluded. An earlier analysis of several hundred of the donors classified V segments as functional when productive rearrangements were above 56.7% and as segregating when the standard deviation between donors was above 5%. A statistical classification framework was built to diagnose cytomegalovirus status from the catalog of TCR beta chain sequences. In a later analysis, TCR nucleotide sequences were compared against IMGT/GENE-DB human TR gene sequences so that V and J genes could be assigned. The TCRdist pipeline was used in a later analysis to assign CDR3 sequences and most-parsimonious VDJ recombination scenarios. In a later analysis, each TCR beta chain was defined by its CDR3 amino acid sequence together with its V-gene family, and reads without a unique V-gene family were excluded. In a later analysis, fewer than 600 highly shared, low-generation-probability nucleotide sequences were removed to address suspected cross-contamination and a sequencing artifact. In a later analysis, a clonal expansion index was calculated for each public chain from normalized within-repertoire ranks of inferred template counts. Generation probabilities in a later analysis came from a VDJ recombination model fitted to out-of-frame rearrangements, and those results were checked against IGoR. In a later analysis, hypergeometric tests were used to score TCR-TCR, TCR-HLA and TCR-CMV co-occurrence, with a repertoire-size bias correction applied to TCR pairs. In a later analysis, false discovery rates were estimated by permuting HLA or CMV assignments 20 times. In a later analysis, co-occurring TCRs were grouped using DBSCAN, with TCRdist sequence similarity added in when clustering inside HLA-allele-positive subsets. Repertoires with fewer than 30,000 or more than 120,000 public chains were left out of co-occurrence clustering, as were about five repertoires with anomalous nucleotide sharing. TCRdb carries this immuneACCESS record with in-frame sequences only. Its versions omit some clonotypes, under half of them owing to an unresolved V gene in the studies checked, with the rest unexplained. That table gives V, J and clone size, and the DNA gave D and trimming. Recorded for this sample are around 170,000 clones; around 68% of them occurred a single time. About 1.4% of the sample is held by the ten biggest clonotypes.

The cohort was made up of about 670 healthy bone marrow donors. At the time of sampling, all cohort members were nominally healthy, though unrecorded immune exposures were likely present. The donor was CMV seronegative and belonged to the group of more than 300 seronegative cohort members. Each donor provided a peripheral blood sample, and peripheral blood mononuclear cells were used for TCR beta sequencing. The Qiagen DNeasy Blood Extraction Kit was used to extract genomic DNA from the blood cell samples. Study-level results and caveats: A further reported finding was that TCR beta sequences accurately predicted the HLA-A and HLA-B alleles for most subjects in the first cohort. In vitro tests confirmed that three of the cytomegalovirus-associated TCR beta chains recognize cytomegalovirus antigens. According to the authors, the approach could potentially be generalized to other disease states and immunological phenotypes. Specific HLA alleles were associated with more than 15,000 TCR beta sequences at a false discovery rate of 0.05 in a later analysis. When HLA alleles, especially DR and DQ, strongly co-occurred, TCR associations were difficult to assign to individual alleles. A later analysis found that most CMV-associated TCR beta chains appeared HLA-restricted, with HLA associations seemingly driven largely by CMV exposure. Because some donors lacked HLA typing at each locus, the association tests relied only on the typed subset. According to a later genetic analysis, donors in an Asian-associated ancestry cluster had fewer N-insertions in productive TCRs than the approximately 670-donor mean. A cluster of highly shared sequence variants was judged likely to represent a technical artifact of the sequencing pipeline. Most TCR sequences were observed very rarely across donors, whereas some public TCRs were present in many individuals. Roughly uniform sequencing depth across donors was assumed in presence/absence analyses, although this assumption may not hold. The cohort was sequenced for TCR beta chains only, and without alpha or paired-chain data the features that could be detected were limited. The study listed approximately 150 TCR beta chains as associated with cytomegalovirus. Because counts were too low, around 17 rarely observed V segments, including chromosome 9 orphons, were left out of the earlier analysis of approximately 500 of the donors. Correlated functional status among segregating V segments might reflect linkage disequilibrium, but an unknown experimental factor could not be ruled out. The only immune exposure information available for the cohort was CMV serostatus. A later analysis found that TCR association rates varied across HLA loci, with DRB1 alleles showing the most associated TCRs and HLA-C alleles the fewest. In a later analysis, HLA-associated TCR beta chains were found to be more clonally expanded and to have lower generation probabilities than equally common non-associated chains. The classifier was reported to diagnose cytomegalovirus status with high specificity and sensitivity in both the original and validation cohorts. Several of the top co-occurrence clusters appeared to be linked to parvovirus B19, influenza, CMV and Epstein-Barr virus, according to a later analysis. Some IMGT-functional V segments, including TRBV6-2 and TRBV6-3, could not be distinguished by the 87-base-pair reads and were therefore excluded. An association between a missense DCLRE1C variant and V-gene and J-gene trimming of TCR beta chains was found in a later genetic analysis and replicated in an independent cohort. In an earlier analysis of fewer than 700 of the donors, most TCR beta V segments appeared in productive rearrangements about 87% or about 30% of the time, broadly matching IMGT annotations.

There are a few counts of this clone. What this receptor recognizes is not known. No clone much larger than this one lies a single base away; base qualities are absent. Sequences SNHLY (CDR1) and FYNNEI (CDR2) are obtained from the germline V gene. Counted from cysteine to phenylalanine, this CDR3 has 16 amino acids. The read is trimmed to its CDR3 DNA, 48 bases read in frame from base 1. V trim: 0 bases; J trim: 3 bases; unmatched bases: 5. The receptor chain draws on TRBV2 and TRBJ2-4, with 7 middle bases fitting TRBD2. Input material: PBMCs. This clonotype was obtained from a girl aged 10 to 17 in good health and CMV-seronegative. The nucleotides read TGTGCCAGCAGTGAAGCGCTTGGGGGGGACAAAAACATTCAGTACTTC. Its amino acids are CASSEALGGDKNIQYF.